Shown below are 26 T cell receptor beta chains from a single sample sequenced in a study of blood T cell repertoires in COVID-19. Sequenced by immunoSEQ multiplex PCR; TCRdb stores in-frame clones only, minus some. The table has 190,000 or so clones, approximately 86% seen once; the top ten hold roughly 9.2%. The sequenced sample consisted of peripheral blood. The receptors come from a woman of 80 years or more with acute or convalescent COVID-19.

The sample holds a few counts of this clone. The chain carries TRBV30 and TRBJ2-7; TRBD2 agrees at 10 bases. V was clipped by 3 bases and J by 2 bases; unmatched bases: 10. Germline lookup yields CDR1 GTSNPN and CDR2 SVGIG (reference sequence). The CDR3 is 16 residues long. CDR3: CAWRAGGLAAPYEQYF. In nucleotides, the CDR3 is TGTGCCTGGAGGGCGGGAGGACTAGCGGCACCCTACGAGCAGTACTTC.

The chain has TRBV5-1 and TRBJ1-1, with TRBD1 matching over 7 bases. CDR1 is SGHRS, CDR2 YFSETQ, per germline. With 4 bases clipped from V and 1 base from J, the junction kept 7 bases outside the gene matches. This CDR3 has 15 amino acids. The chain's CDR3 is CASSLVGQTNTEAFF. DNA for the CDR3: TGCGCCAGCAGCCTTGTGGGACAGACGAACACTGAAGCTTTCTTT.

The chain couples TRBV25-1 to TRBJ2-5, with D possibly TRBD2 on 7 matching bases. Germline V lookup: CDR1 MGHDK, CDR2 SYGVNS. The CDR3 loop spans 14 amino acids. Trimming took 0 bases from V and 5 from J, leaving 10 bases between them. Here the CDR3 DNA reads TGTGCCAGCAGTGAATATCGGGGGGCTGAGACCCAGTACTTC. Its protein product is CASSEYRGAETQYF.

This chain connects TRBV5-8 to TRBJ1-6; 11 positions match TRBD1. This CDR3 region has 15 residues. Germline V gives CDR1 SGHTS, CDR2 YDEGEE. V lost 5 bases, J lost 6 bases, and 4 bases stayed unmatched. CDR3 amino acids: CASRRTGGTNSPLHF. CDR3 DNA sequence: TGTGCCAGCAGGCGGACAGGGGGCACTAATTCACCCCTCCACTTT.

The chain has TRBV6-2 or TRBV6-3 and TRBJ2-7; D is perhaps TRBD1 (6 bases). Trimming left V 3 bases short and J 5 bases short, with 11 bases between. CDR1 and CDR2 (germline): MNHEY, SVGEGT. The length of the CDR3 is 13 residues. This CDR3 reads CASSYTGSNEQYF. The CDR3 DNA is TGTGCCAGCAGTTATACAGGGTCGAACGAGCAGTACTTC.

V usage is TRBV10-3 and J usage is TRBJ1-2, with 12 bases fitting TRBD1. Germline CDR1 ENHRY, CDR2 SYGVKD. The CDR3 spans 14 residues. V lost 4 bases, J lost 8 bases, and 5 bases stayed unmatched. CDR3 sequence: CAISGSGTGGGYTF. The CDR3 nucleotides are TGTGCCATCAGTGGCTCCGGGACAGGGGGCGGCTACACCTTC.

The chain is built from TRBV9 and TRBJ1-5; TRBD1 matches at 9 bases. J gave up 2 bases and V 3 bases, and 3 bases lay outside the gene matches. Per the germline V gene, CDR1 is SGDLS and CDR2 is YYNGEE. The CDR3 has 15 residues. This chain's CDR3 is CASSGGQGGNQPQHF. Written as DNA, the CDR3 is TGTGCCAGCAGCGGGGGACAGGGCGGCAATCAGCCCCAGCATTTT.

The J gene is TRBJ2-7, the V gene TRBV5-1, with D perhaps TRBD1 (6 bases). Per the germline V gene, CDR1 is SGHRS and CDR2 is YFSETQ. The V and J ends lost 3 bases and 6 bases respectively, with 13 bases between them. The CDR3 extends over 13 amino acids. The CDR3 nucleotides read TGCGCCAGCAGCTCCGGACAGCCGGCCGAGCAGTACTTC. As protein: CASSSGQPAEQYF.

V and J are TRBV18 and TRBJ1-3; D gene uncertain. Trimming stripped 1 base from V and 0 bases from J, with 7 bases between. Germline V gene data show CDR1 as KGHSH and CDR2 as LQKENI. The CDR3 has 15 residues. CDR3 bases: TGTGCCAGCTCACCACGCGACACCTCTGGAAACACCATATATTTT. Encoded protein: CASSPRDTSGNTIYF.

V usage is TRBV19 and J usage is TRBJ1-5; 8 nucleotides match TRBD1. The J segment lost 1 base and the V segment lost 4 bases, leaving 3 bases of the junction unmatched. The CDR3 runs 15 residues. Germline V gene sequence: CDR1 LNHDA, CDR2 SQIVND (reference sequence). The DNA of the CDR3 is TGTGCCAGTAGTAGGGGACAGGAGAGCAATCAGCCCCAGCATTTT. This translates into CASSRGQESNQPQHF.

The chain carries TRBV6-2 or TRBV6-3 and TRBJ2-3; 8 positions agree with TRBD2. This CDR3 comprises 13 residues. V dropped 5 bases and J dropped 9; count of bases not matched to a gene: 7. Germline CDR1 and CDR2: MNHEY and SVGEGT. CDR3 coding DNA: TGTGCCAGCAGTGGGCGGGGGGAGCGGACGCAGTATTTT. It translates to CASSGRGERTQYF.

This chain links TRBV5-6 with TRBJ1-1; D may be TRBD1 (5 bases). Trimming stripped 0 bases from V and 2 bases from J, with 11 bases between. The V gene's germline CDR1 is SGHDT and CDR2 YYEEEE. This CDR3 is built from 15 residues. The CDR3 protein is CASSLVRGHNTEAFF. Written as DNA, the CDR3 is TGTGCCAGCAGCTTGGTGCGGGGCCACAACACTGAAGCTTTCTTT.

This clone turned up a few times. This rearrangement joins TRBV19 to TRBJ1-1; TRBD1 matches at 8 bases. In germline, CDR1 is LNHDA, CDR2 SQIVND (reference sequence). With 4 bases clipped from V and 4 bases from J, the junction kept 8 bases outside the gene matches. The CDR3 covers 15 residues. DNA for the CDR3: TGTGCCAGTAGTAGAAGGGCAGGGGGCCTCACTGAAGCTTTCTTT. As protein: CASSRRAGGLTEAFF.

CDR3 nucleotides: TGTGCCAGCAGCTTGGAACAGATAATGAACACTGAAGCTTTCTTT. This codes for CASSLEQIMNTEAFF. This chain joins TRBV5-6 and TRBJ1-1; no clear D gene. Germline V CDR1 and CDR2: SGHDT, YYEEEE. This CDR3 contains 15 residues. V lost 0 bases and J 0 bases, leaving 9 bases between the germline ends.

The chain combines TRBV6-1 with TRBJ1-1; D is possibly TRBD1 (6 bases). The CDR3 has 15 amino acids. V was cut by 2 bases and J by 2 bases, with 12 bases left in between. Germline assignment: CDR1 MNHNS and CDR2 SASEGT. The CDR3 loop reads CASSEPGELNTEAFF. The CDR3 coding sequence is TGTGCCAGCAGTGAACCAGGGGAGCTAAACACTGAAGCTTTCTTT.

The chain carries TRBV6-5 and TRBJ2-7, with a possible D match to TRBD1 (6 bases). The CDR3 totals 15 residues. Deletions cut 0 bases from V and 2 bases from J, with 11 bases between. Germline CDR1 is MNHEY and CDR2 is SVGAGI. CDR3 amino acids: CASSYSRTETYEQYF. The CDR3 coding sequence is TGTGCCAGCAGTTACTCGAGGACAGAGACCTACGAGCAGTACTTC.

The rearrangement uses TRBV29-1 and TRBJ2-7; 7 nucleotides line up with TRBD2. The CDR3 loop spans 12 amino acids. The germline CDR1 and CDR2 sequences are SQVTM and ANQGSEA. The V gene end was trimmed by 8 bases and the J gene end by 6 bases; junction bases not matched to a gene: 10. The CDR3 nucleotides read TGCAGCCCCCCCCGCGGGGGATGCGAGCAGTACTTC. Translated: CSPPRGGCEQYF.

The rearrangement links TRBV5-6 to TRBJ2-1; TRBD1 is a possible D gene (6 bases). The CDR3 totals 17 residues. CDR1 is SGHDT and CDR2 is YYEEEE in the germline V gene. V shed 4 bases and J shed 0 bases, with 17 bases lying between them. The CDR3 is CASSQPGQTSSYNEQFF. The CDR3 DNA sequence: TGTGCCAGCAGCCAACCAGGACAGACAAGCTCCTACAATGAGCAGTTCTTC.

This clone was recorded at least ten times. As DNA, the CDR3 is TGCGCCAGCAGCCGACTACGGGGTGGTTACAATGAGCAGTTCTTC. Translating gives CASSRLRGGYNEQFF. The rearrangement links TRBV4-1 to TRBJ2-1; TRBD2 might be the D (5 bases). The CDR3 length is 15 residues. Per germline, CDR1 MGHRA and CDR2 YSYEKL. Trimming stripped 4 bases from V and 4 bases from J, with 14 bases between.

The gene calls are TRBV24-1 and TRBJ2-7, with 11 bases aligning to TRBD2. Germline-derived CDR1 and CDR2 are KGHDR and SFDVKD. Trimming at V came to 10 bases and at J to 5 bases, leaving 12 bases not matched to a gene. The CDR3 length is 15 residues. The CDR3 region is CATASPGTSGHEQYF. The CDR3 nucleotides read TGTGCCACAGCTTCCCCCGGGACTAGCGGCCACGAGCAGTACTTC.

The rearrangement uses TRBV20-1 and TRBJ2-7, with a weak D call TRBD1 (6 bases). Germline-derived CDR1 and CDR2 are DFQATT and SNEGSKA (reference sequence). Trimming stripped 5 bases from V and 4 bases from J, with 9 bases between. The CDR3 loop spans 11 amino acids. CDR3 DNA: TGCAGTGCTGAGGACAGTTACGAGCAGTACTTC. The encoded protein is CSAEDSYEQYF.

The V gene is TRBV19, the J gene TRBJ1-2; no firm D call. V was pared by 5 bases and J by 0 bases, with 4 bases between. The CDR3 runs 12 residues. Germline assignment: CDR1 LNHDA and CDR2 SQIVND (reference sequence). The CDR3, as DNA: TGTGCCAGTAGTCTTGCTAACTATGGCTACACCTTC. Protein sequence: CASSLANYGYTF. Together with reference TRBV19 and TRBJ1-2, the CDR3 gives the full variable domain: DGGITQSPKYLFRKEGQNVTLSCEQNLNHDAMYWYRQDPGQGLRLIYYSQIVNDFQKGDIAEGYSVSREKKESFPLTVTSAQKNPTAFYLCASSLANYGYTFGSGTRLTVV.

This clone was picked up a small number of times. This chain joins TRBV5-5 and TRBJ2-1; possibly TRBD1 for D (6 bases). Trimming removed 0 bases at V and 0 bases at J, with 10 bases between. This CDR3 contains 16 residues. Germline V gene sequence: CDR1 SGHKS, CDR2 YYEKEE (reference sequence). The CDR3 coding sequence is TGTGCCAGCAGCTTGGATGCAGGGGCCTCCTACAATGAGCAGTTCTTC. Its protein product is CASSLDAGASYNEQFF.

The gene calls are TRBV5-6 and TRBJ2-7; TRBD2 matches at 7 bases. J was trimmed by 6 bases and V by 3 bases; bases with no gene match: 6. CDR1 and CDR2 from the germline V gene are SGHDT and YYEEEE. The length of the CDR3 is 13 residues. The CDR3 DNA reads as TGTGCCAGCAGCTCTTCACTAGCGCGCGAGCAGTACTTC. It yields the protein CASSSSLAREQYF.

This sequence joins TRBV29-1 and TRBJ2-6; D gene uncertain. From germline, CDR1 is SQVTM and CDR2 ANQGSEA. This CDR3 region has 13 residues. Trimming took 7 bases from V and 4 from J, leaving 11 bases between them. The CDR3 is CSAEAGGANVLTF. Here the CDR3 DNA reads TGCAGCGCTGAGGCCGGGGGGGCCAACGTCCTGACTTTC.

This clone was found once. V usage is TRBV5-6 and J usage is TRBJ1-2, with 9 positions matching TRBD1. The length of the CDR3 is 15 residues. V lost 0 bases and J lost 4; bases outside the gene matches: 4. Germline values: CDR1 SGHDT, CDR2 YYEEEE. The CDR3 DNA follows: TGTGCCAGCAGCTTGGGGTCGGGACAGGGCTATGGCTACACCTTC. It encodes CASSLGSGQGYGYTF.